The rows below give T cell receptor beta chains drawn from one sample of a study of Ad26.COV2.S vaccination and SARS-CoV-2 variants. Assay: immunoSEQ multiplex PCR; the TCRdb copy retains only in-frame clones and omits some. The repertoire holds 440,000 or so clones, with about 90% as singletons. This sample comprised peripheral blood, obtained in a trial of Ad26.COV2.S vaccine versus placebo. All receptors derive from a person aged 18-60 years who received the Ad26.COV2.S COVID-19 vaccine or a placebo. CDR3s include the opening cysteine and the closing phenylalanine or tryptophan. Each record gives: D gene, clone size, J gene, V gene, CDR3 DNA, CDR3 protein. The D gene is left open where the match is weak. A clone size is listed for some rows: how often the clone was seen (once, few, many), or a class if it is expanded.

d_gene: NA; abundance: NA; j_gene: TRBJ2-7; v_gene: TRBV9; CDR3nt: TGTGCCAGCAGCGTCCGGGACTCTTCGGCGTACGAGCAGTACTTC; CDR3aa: CASSVRDSSAYEQYF
d_gene: NA; abundance: once; j_gene: TRBJ2-1; v_gene: TRBV28; CDR3nt: TGTGCCATCGCGAGCAACACAGGGACCTACCTTTACAATGAGCAGTTCTTC; CDR3aa: CAIASNTGTYLYNEQFF
d_gene: TRBD1; abundance: NA; j_gene: TRBJ1-1; v_gene: TRBV5-1; CDR3nt: TGCGCCAGTTATCCGGGACAGGCCAAGGGGACTGAAGCTTTCTTT; CDR3aa: CASYPGQAKGTEAFF
d_gene: NA; abundance: NA; j_gene: TRBJ1-5; v_gene: TRBV6-2/TRBV6-3; CDR3nt: TGTGCCAGCAGTTCCGGCGGTAAGGCCAGGGGCAATCAGCCCCAGCATTTT; CDR3aa: CASSSGGKARGNQPQHF
d_gene: NA; abundance: NA; j_gene: TRBJ1-6; v_gene: TRBV27; CDR3nt: TGTGCCAGCAGTTTGACAGTCCCTAATCAATATTCACCCCTCCACTTT; CDR3aa: CASSLTVPNQYSPLHF
d_gene: NA; abundance: NA; j_gene: TRBJ1-2; v_gene: TRBV7-8; CDR3nt: TGTGCCAGCAGCCCCCCGGGACGGGTCTATGGCTACACCTTC; CDR3aa: CASSPPGRVYGYTF
d_gene: TRBD2; abundance: NA; j_gene: TRBJ2-1; v_gene: TRBV27; CDR3nt: TGTGCCAGCAGTCCGAGACTAGCGCTCGACAATGAGCAGTTCTTC; CDR3aa: CASSPRLALDNEQFF
d_gene: NA; abundance: NA; j_gene: TRBJ1-6; v_gene: TRBV11-2; CDR3nt: TGTGCCAGCAGCCTAACCGGGACACCCAATTCACCCCTCCACTTT; CDR3aa: CASSLTGTPNSPLHF
d_gene: NA; abundance: NA; j_gene: TRBJ2-5; v_gene: TRBV21-1; CDR3nt: TGTGCCAGCAGCAGAGGGACTAGCGGGGGGGGTGAGACCCAGTACTTC; CDR3aa: CASSRGTSGGGETQYF
d_gene: NA; abundance: NA; j_gene: TRBJ1-2; v_gene: TRBV23-1; CDR3nt: TGCGCCAGCAGTCATGGCGGGGGCGATGGCTACACCTTC; CDR3aa: CASSHGGGDGYTF
d_gene: NA; abundance: NA; j_gene: TRBJ1-2; v_gene: TRBV14; CDR3nt: TGTGCCAGCAGCCAATCTCCTGGCAGGGTGAATGGCTACACCTTC; CDR3aa: CASSQSPGRVNGYTF
d_gene: TRBD2; abundance: NA; j_gene: TRBJ2-1; v_gene: TRBV7-8; CDR3nt: TGTGCCAGCAGCTTAGATCGACTAGCGGAGGGGGAGCAGTTCTTC; CDR3aa: CASSLDRLAEGEQFF
d_gene: NA; abundance: NA; j_gene: TRBJ1-2; v_gene: TRBV7-9; CDR3nt: TGTGCCAGCAGCTTAACGGCCGATAACTATGGCTACACCTTC; CDR3aa: CASSLTADNYGYTF
d_gene: NA; abundance: NA; j_gene: TRBJ2-7; v_gene: TRBV10-3; CDR3nt: TGTGCCATCAGCCGTGGGCCCAGCGGAACCTCCTACGAGCAGTACTTC; CDR3aa: CAISRGPSGTSYEQYF
d_gene: NA; abundance: NA; j_gene: TRBJ2-5; v_gene: TRBV3-1/TRBV3-2; CDR3nt: TGTGCCAGCAGCCAAGATCCGTTCGGTGGGGGGGCCCGGGTTTCGACCCAGTACTTC; CDR3aa: CASSQDPFGGGARVSTQYF
d_gene: TRBD2; abundance: NA; j_gene: TRBJ2-5; v_gene: TRBV7-2; CDR3nt: TGTGCCAGCAGCTTAGGGAGGCCTAGCGGGGGTCAAGAGACCCAGTACTTC; CDR3aa: CASSLGRPSGGQETQYF
d_gene: TRBD1; abundance: NA; j_gene: TRBJ1-5; v_gene: TRBV2; CDR3nt: TGTGCCAGCGCAGATACAGGGGTTGGCAATCAGCCCCAGCATTTT; CDR3aa: CASADTGVGNQPQHF
d_gene: NA; abundance: NA; j_gene: TRBJ2-2; v_gene: TRBV27; CDR3nt: TGTGCCAGCAGTTTAAGGGGAGCCGGGGAGCTGTTTTTT; CDR3aa: CASSLRGAGELFF
d_gene: TRBD1; abundance: NA; j_gene: TRBJ1-6; v_gene: TRBV7-9; CDR3nt: TGTGCCAGCAGCTTAGCGGGACAGGGAAGTAATTCACCCCTCCACTTT; CDR3aa: CASSLAGQGSNSPLHF
d_gene: NA; abundance: NA; j_gene: TRBJ2-2; v_gene: TRBV10-1; CDR3nt: TGCGCCAGCAGTGATGGCGGGGCTGACACCGGGGAGCTGTTTTTT; CDR3aa: CASSDGGADTGELFF
d_gene: NA; abundance: NA; j_gene: TRBJ2-7; v_gene: TRBV7-9; CDR3nt: TGTGCCAGCAGCCCACGAACACCTTACTCCTACGAGCAGTACTTC; CDR3aa: CASSPRTPYSYEQYF
d_gene: TRBD2; abundance: NA; j_gene: TRBJ2-1; v_gene: TRBV9; CDR3nt: TGTGCCAGCAGCGTATCCCTACGATACCCCGAGTATCGGATAGCGGGGCCGCCTGGCAATGAGCAGTTCTTC; CDR3aa: CASSVSLRYPEYRIAGPPGNEQFF
d_gene: NA; abundance: few; j_gene: TRBJ2-3; v_gene: TRBV10-3; CDR3nt: TGTGCCATCAGCAAACGATCCGGACAGACGGATACGCAGTATTTT; CDR3aa: CAISKRSGQTDTQYF
d_gene: TRBD1; abundance: NA; j_gene: TRBJ1-2; v_gene: TRBV28; CDR3nt: TGTGCCAGCAGTTTGGGCGGGGACAGGGGGTATGGCTACACCTTC; CDR3aa: CASSLGGDRGYGYTF
d_gene: TRBD1; abundance: NA; j_gene: TRBJ1-2; v_gene: TRBV6-2/TRBV6-3; CDR3nt: TGTGCCAGCAGTTACCCCGGACAGGGGGTGGTTGGCTACACCTTC; CDR3aa: CASSYPGQGVVGYTF
d_gene: NA; abundance: NA; j_gene: TRBJ2-2; v_gene: TRBV9; CDR3nt: TGTGCCAGCACCCCAGGCCCAGGGTTTAGAAACACCGGGGAGCTGTTTTTT; CDR3aa: CASTPGPGFRNTGELFF
d_gene: NA; abundance: NA; j_gene: TRBJ1-3; v_gene: TRBV6-5; CDR3nt: TGTGCCAGCAGTTACTCCGCAGGGTCTGGAAACACCATATATTTT; CDR3aa: CASSYSAGSGNTIYF
d_gene: NA; abundance: NA; j_gene: TRBJ1-2; v_gene: TRBV14; CDR3nt: TGTGCCAGCAGCCAAGATTATAGAAACAGGAGCGGTCCTAACTATGGCTACACCTTC; CDR3aa: CASSQDYRNRSGPNYGYTF
d_gene: NA; abundance: NA; j_gene: TRBJ1-1; v_gene: TRBV30; CDR3nt: TGTGCCTGGAGTGCAGGGCTCGGCAACACTGAAGCTTTCTTT; CDR3aa: CAWSAGLGNTEAFF
d_gene: NA; abundance: few; j_gene: TRBJ1-2; v_gene: TRBV28; CDR3nt: TGTGCCAGCAGTTTAGGAGTTGGCTACACCTTC; CDR3aa: CASSLGVGYTF
d_gene: NA; abundance: NA; j_gene: TRBJ1-1; v_gene: TRBV4-3; CDR3nt: TGCGCCAGCAGCCAAGATTTTACAGGACCTGAAGCTTTCTTT; CDR3aa: CASSQDFTGPEAFF
d_gene: NA; abundance: NA; j_gene: TRBJ2-7; v_gene: TRBV18; CDR3nt: TGTGCCAGCTCACCACGGGTCGCCAACGAGCAGTACTTC; CDR3aa: CASSPRVANEQYF
d_gene: NA; abundance: NA; j_gene: TRBJ2-3; v_gene: TRBV4-3; CDR3nt: TGCGCCAGCAGCCCGCGAGAGATGGATACGCAGTATTTT; CDR3aa: CASSPREMDTQYF
d_gene: NA; abundance: NA; j_gene: TRBJ2-7; v_gene: TRBV5-6; CDR3nt: TGTGCCAGCAGCTTGGGCAGGGGTTACTACGAGCAGTACTTC; CDR3aa: CASSLGRGYYEQYF
d_gene: TRBD2; abundance: NA; j_gene: TRBJ2-2; v_gene: TRBV6-2/TRBV6-3; CDR3nt: TGTGCCAGCAGTTACAAGCGGGGGGCCCCAACCTCGAACACCGGGGAGCTGTTTTTT; CDR3aa: CASSYKRGAPTSNTGELFF
d_gene: TRBD2; abundance: NA; j_gene: TRBJ2-5; v_gene: TRBV5-1; CDR3nt: TGCGCCAGCAGCCAGGCGAGACTAGCGAGCCGAGGAGAGACCCAGTACTTC; CDR3aa: CASSQARLASRGETQYF
d_gene: NA; abundance: few; j_gene: TRBJ2-2; v_gene: TRBV7-2; CDR3nt: TGTGCCAGCAGCTTAGTTCTACCCGGGGAGCTGTTTTTT; CDR3aa: CASSLVLPGELFF
d_gene: NA; abundance: NA; j_gene: TRBJ1-5; v_gene: TRBV7-8; CDR3nt: TGTGCCAGCAGCTTTTTTCCCAATCAGCCCCAGCATTTT; CDR3aa: CASSFFPNQPQHF
d_gene: TRBD1; abundance: NA; j_gene: TRBJ1-5; v_gene: TRBV19; CDR3nt: TGTGCCAGTAGTTTCGGACAGGGGGCCTATCAGCCCCAGCATTTT; CDR3aa: CASSFGQGAYQPQHF
d_gene: NA; abundance: NA; j_gene: TRBJ1-1; v_gene: TRBV5-1; CDR3nt: TGCGCCAGCAGCTTCGGGGGGGCGAACACTGAAGCTTTCTTT; CDR3aa: CASSFGGANTEAFF
d_gene: NA; abundance: NA; j_gene: TRBJ2-2; v_gene: TRBV27; CDR3nt: TGTGCCAGCAGAGAGGACACCGGGGAGCTGTTTTTT; CDR3aa: CASREDTGELFF
d_gene: NA; abundance: NA; j_gene: TRBJ2-3; v_gene: TRBV18; CDR3nt: TGTGCCAGCTCACGCTATCCGGTGGGCACAGATACGCAGTATTTT; CDR3aa: CASSRYPVGTDTQYF
d_gene: NA; abundance: NA; j_gene: TRBJ1-5; v_gene: TRBV4-3; CDR3nt: TGCGCCAGCAGCCTCGGTCCCGGTCAGCCCCAGCATTTT; CDR3aa: CASSLGPGQPQHF
d_gene: NA; abundance: NA; j_gene: TRBJ1-5; v_gene: TRBV5-5; CDR3nt: TGTGCCAGCAGCTTGTGGGGTAGCAATCAGCCCCAGCATTTT; CDR3aa: CASSLWGSNQPQHF
d_gene: NA; abundance: NA; j_gene: TRBJ2-5; v_gene: TRBV7-9; CDR3nt: TGTGCCAGCAGCACCGCTCTAGGTCAAGAGACCCAGTACTTC; CDR3aa: CASSTALGQETQYF
d_gene: TRBD2; abundance: NA; j_gene: TRBJ2-3; v_gene: TRBV6-4; CDR3nt: TGTGCCGGCATATCTAGCGGGGGTTTATGGTGTCTTGATACGCAGTATTTT; CDR3aa: CAGISSGGLWCLDTQYF
d_gene: TRBD1; abundance: NA; j_gene: TRBJ1-1; v_gene: TRBV15; CDR3nt: TGTGCCACCAGCAAGCGGACAGGGAGGGACACTGAAGCTTTCTTT; CDR3aa: CATSKRTGRDTEAFF
d_gene: NA; abundance: NA; j_gene: TRBJ1-5; v_gene: TRBV7-9; CDR3nt: TGTGCCAGCAGCTCAGATCAAGTTGAGGGGGTACATCAGCCCCAGCATTTT; CDR3aa: CASSSDQVEGVHQPQHF
d_gene: NA; abundance: NA; j_gene: TRBJ1-1; v_gene: TRBV6-2/TRBV6-3; CDR3nt: TGTGCCAGCAGCCCACTCCGGGACCCCACCTGGAGAGCTGAAGCTTTCTTT; CDR3aa: CASSPLRDPTWRAEAFF
d_gene: TRBD1; abundance: NA; j_gene: TRBJ1-4; v_gene: TRBV6-5; CDR3nt: TGTGCCAGCAACCTCGACAGGGGTAATGAAAAACTGTTTTTT; CDR3aa: CASNLDRGNEKLFF
d_gene: TRBD2; abundance: NA; j_gene: TRBJ2-1; v_gene: TRBV7-2; CDR3nt: TGTGCCAGCAGCTTACTTAGCGGGGGTAGCTCCTACAATGAGCAGTTCTTC; CDR3aa: CASSLLSGGSSYNEQFF
d_gene: NA; abundance: NA; j_gene: TRBJ1-2; v_gene: TRBV27; CDR3nt: TGTGCCAGCAGTTTCTCCTACATTACTAACTATGGCTACACCTTC; CDR3aa: CASSFSYITNYGYTF
d_gene: NA; abundance: NA; j_gene: TRBJ2-5; v_gene: TRBV7-9; CDR3nt: TGTGTCAGCAGCCCCCAGGGCTCTCAAGAGACCCAGTACTTC; CDR3aa: CVSSPQGSQETQYF
d_gene: NA; abundance: NA; j_gene: TRBJ2-7; v_gene: TRBV7-6; CDR3nt: TGTGCCAGCAGCTTAGCGGACAGCTACGAGCAGTACTTC; CDR3aa: CASSLADSYEQYF